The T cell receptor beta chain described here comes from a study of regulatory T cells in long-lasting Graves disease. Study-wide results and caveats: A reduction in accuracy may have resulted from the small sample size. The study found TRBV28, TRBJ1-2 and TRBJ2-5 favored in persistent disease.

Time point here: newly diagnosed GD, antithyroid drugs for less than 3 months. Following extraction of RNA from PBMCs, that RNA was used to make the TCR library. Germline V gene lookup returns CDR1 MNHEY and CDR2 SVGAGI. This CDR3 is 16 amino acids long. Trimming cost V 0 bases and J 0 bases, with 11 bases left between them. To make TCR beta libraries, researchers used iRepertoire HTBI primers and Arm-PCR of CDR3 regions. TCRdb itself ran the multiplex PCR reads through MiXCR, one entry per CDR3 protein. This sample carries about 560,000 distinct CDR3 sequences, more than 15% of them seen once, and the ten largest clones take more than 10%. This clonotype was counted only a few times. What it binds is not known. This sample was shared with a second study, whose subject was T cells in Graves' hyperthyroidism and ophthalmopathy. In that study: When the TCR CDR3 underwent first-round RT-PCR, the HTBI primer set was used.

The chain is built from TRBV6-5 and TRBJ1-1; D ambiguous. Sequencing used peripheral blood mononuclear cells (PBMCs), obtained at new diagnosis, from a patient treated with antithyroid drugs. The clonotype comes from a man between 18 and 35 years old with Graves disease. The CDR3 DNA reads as TGTGCCAGCAGTTACTCCAGTACTCCGGTGAACACTGAAGCTTTCTTT. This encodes CASSYSSTPVNTEAFF.